The clone carrying this T cell receptor beta chain appeared a single time. This record comes from a study of blood T cell repertoires in COVID-19. Study-level information: Material from acute and convalescent COVID-19 was sourced from the United States, Italy and Spain. Nucleic acid was either cDNA or gDNA, and it came from T cells, B-cell-depleted T cells, or PBMCs.

Measured with immunoSEQ multiplex PCR; TCRdb has only the in-frame clones, and not every one. The profile covers more than 300,000 clones, with over 70% appearing a single time and roughly 1.3% taken by the ten largest. CDR3 size: 14 residues. CDR1 is LNHNV, CDR2 YYDKDF, per germline (reference sequence). Trimming pared 0 bases from V and 6 bases from J, leaving 11 bases between. The clonotype was recovered from a woman between 50 and 59 years old with acute or convalescent COVID-19. The genes are TRBV15 and TRBJ1-2, with D maybe TRBD1 (5 bases). Specimen: peripheral blood. CDR3 region: CATSRDIGEDGYTF. The CDR3 DNA follows: TGTGCCACCAGCAGAGATATAGGGGAGGATGGCTACACCTTC.